This paragraph covers one TCR beta chain sequence. The data derive from a study of control samples from healthy donors and cancer patients. There are 14 residues in the CDR3. V was trimmed by 0 bases and J by 3 bases, leaving 10 bases between them. Germline loops: CDR1 GTSNPN, CDR2 SVGIG (reference sequence). The assay was immunoSEQ multiplex PCR, and TCRdb's table has in-frame clones only and misses some. The sample includes over 100,000 clones, just over 90% seen only once; the top ten take 4% to 5.5%. The specimen was blood. The TCR sequence derives from a human donor in good health. The donor label of this sample is uncertain. The chain employs TRBV30 and TRBJ2-3; D call uncertain. The CDR3 here is CAWSVNAQTDTQYF. The CDR3 nucleotides read TGTGCCTGGAGTGTAAACGCCCAAACAGATACGCAGTATTTT.